This TCR beta chain is from a study of cytomegalovirus exposure and HLA in healthy donors. V was pared by 8 bases and J by 6 bases, with 12 bases of the junction left unmatched. This CDR3 comprises 14 residues. The germline CDR1 and CDR2 sequences are MNHEY and SVGAGI. 13 Jbeta primers and 60 Vbeta primers were used for the PCR. Source study methods: A follow-up analysis tallied 60 million to 85 million unique TCR beta chains, roughly 9.9 million shared. Data came from immunoSEQ multiplex PCR; TCRdb stores just in-frame clones and leaves some out. The V and J calls and clone size come from that table; D and trimming were worked out from the DNA. The table has 110,000 to 150,000 clones, roughly 75% seen once.

The chain employs TRBV6-5 and TRBJ1-2, with 7 bases matching TRBD1. The sample taken for sequencing was PBMCs. The TCR was taken from a man aged 25-45 years in good health and CMV-seronegative. This chain's CDR3 is CASGLGQRTDGYTF. The CDR3 nucleotides read TGTGCCAGCGGCTTGGGACAGAGGACTGATGGCTACACCTTC.